These 21 T cell receptor beta chains came from one sample sequenced in a study of blood T cell repertoires in COVID-19. Sequencing used immunoSEQ multiplex PCR; TCRdb keeps in-frame clones, though not all of them. This table has some 90,000 clones, nearly 90% appearing once. Specimen: peripheral blood. Receptors originate from a man aged 50-59 years with acute or convalescent COVID-19.

The chain couples TRBV29-1 to TRBJ1-1, with unresolved D. Deletions cut 3 bases from V and 2 bases from J, with 7 bases between. Germline values: CDR1 SQVTM, CDR2 ANQGSEA. The length of the CDR3 is 12 residues. Written as DNA, the CDR3 is TGCAGCGTTGATGCCAGAAACACTGAAGCTTTCTTT. Its translation: CSVDARNTEAFF.

The chain recombines TRBV3-1 (or the pseudogene TRBV3-2) with TRBJ2-2; 8 bases map to TRBD1. Trimming took 6 bases from V and 7 from J; bases not matched to a gene: 7. This CDR3 has 14 amino acids. Per germline, CDR1 LGHDT and CDR2 YNNKEL (reference sequence). The CDR3 coding sequence is TGTGCCAGCAGTCTCCAGGGGGCGGGCGGGGAGCTGTTTTTT. This codes for CASSLQGAGGELFF.

This chain joins TRBV6-5 and TRBJ2-3; 9 positions match TRBD2. This CDR3 region has 14 residues. V shed 10 bases and J 7 bases; nucleotides not matched to a gene: 12. The germline gives CDR1 MNHEY, CDR2 SVGAGI. CDR3 DNA: TGTGCCACCTATCGGCGGGGGGGCCAATATACGCAGTATTTT. Translated: CATYRRGGQYTQYF.

The chain uses TRBV12-3 or TRBV12-4 and TRBJ1-1, with D maybe TRBD1 (6 bases). Trimming took off 8 bases at V and 1 base at J, with 11 bases between the two ends. This CDR3 contains 13 residues. Here the CDR3 DNA reads TGTGCCAGCCTAAGACAGGAGAACACTGAAGCTTTCTTT. Its translation: CASLRQENTEAFF.

V gene TRBV11-3 combines with J gene TRBJ2-3, with 11 bases lining up with TRBD1. V lost 5 bases and J lost 4; bases outside the gene matches: 5. The CDR3 is made up of 15 amino acids. CDR1 is SGHNT and CDR2 is YENEEA in the germline V gene. The CDR3 DNA reads as TGTGCCAGCAGCGGGGGACAGGGGGTGTCAGATACGCAGTATTTT. It is translated as CASSGGQGVSDTQYF.

CDR3 sequence reads: CASTPSPGVSTGELFF. The CDR3 nucleotides are TGTGCCAGTACCCCTTCCCCAGGGGTAAGCACCGGGGAGCTGTTTTTT. The chain employs TRBV19 and TRBJ2-2, with a possible D match to TRBD1 (6 bases). The CDR3 runs 16 residues. Germline V gene lookup returns CDR1 LNHDA and CDR2 SQIVND (reference sequence). V dropped 7 bases and J dropped 4 bases, with 19 bases sitting between them.

The chain couples TRBV30 to TRBJ1-1; D remains unclear. V gave up 7 bases and J gave up 7 bases, with 13 bases separating them. In germline, CDR1 is GTSNPN, CDR2 SVGIG (reference sequence). The CDR3 runs 11 residues. CDR3 nucleotide sequence: TGTGCCTCCATACGAAGCGTTGAAGCTTTCTTT. It translates to CASIRSVEAFF.

The chain recombines TRBV14 with TRBJ1-1, with D hard to call. The CDR3 has 14 amino acids. The V end was cut by 4 bases, the J end by 0 bases, with 9 bases between. Germline CDR1 and CDR2: SGHDN and FVKESK. The CDR3 loop reads CASSRAGLNTEAFF. The CDR3 DNA reads as TGTGCCAGCAGCCGCGCGGGGTTGAACACTGAAGCTTTCTTT.

The chain has TRBV10-1 and TRBJ1-1; D unclear. Germline-derived CDR1 and CDR2 are WNHNN and SYGVQD (reference sequence). V lost 2 bases and J 1 base, leaving 8 bases between the germline ends. The CDR3 has 14 residues. CDR3 in amino acids: CASSENSSNTEAFF. The CDR3 DNA sequence: TGCGCCAGCAGTGAGAACAGCTCGAACACTGAAGCTTTCTTT.

CDR3 residues: CASSLRRDYEQYF. Here the CDR3 DNA reads TGTGCCAGCAGCTTACGACGGGACTACGAGCAGTACTTC. The rearrangement joins TRBV11-2 to TRBJ2-7; D may be TRBD2 (5 bases). Trimming stripped 2 bases from V and 3 bases from J, with 8 bases between. The CDR3 is made up of 13 amino acids. Germline V lookup: CDR1 SGHAT, CDR2 FQNNGV.

The V call is TRBV29-1, the J call TRBJ1-2; the match to TRBD1 covers 11 bases. Germline V gene lookup returns CDR1 SQVTM and CDR2 ANQGSEA. V trimming: 7 bases; J trimming: 7 bases; junction bases outside the gene matches: 11. CDR3 size: 14 residues. The CDR3 bases are TGCAGCGCCGGAGGACCCGGGACAGGGGGTGGCTACACCTTC. Protein sequence: CSAGGPGTGGGYTF. The full variable domain, rest sourced from reference TRBV29-1 and TRBJ1-2, is SAVISQKPSRDICQRGTSLTIQCQVDSQVTMMFWYRQQPGQSLTLIATANQGSEATYESGFVIDKFPISRPNLTFSTLTVSNMSPEDSSIYLCSAGGPGTGGGYTFGSGTRLTVV.

The J gene is TRBJ1-2, the V gene TRBV4-1, with 10 bases lining up with TRBD1. J lost 5 bases, V lost 3 bases, and 3 bases had no gene match. The germline CDR1 and CDR2 sequences are MGHRA and YSYEKL. The CDR3 totals 14 residues. The CDR3 DNA follows: TGCGCCAGCAGCCAGCCGGGACAGGGGTATGGCTACACCTTC. This translates into CASSQPGQGYGYTF.

The genes are TRBV5-1 and TRBJ2-1; TRBD2 matches at 10 bases. Looked up from germline, CDR1 is SGHRS and CDR2 is YFSETQ. The CDR3 contains 15 residues. The J segment lost 5 bases and the V segment lost 3 bases, leaving 5 bases of the junction unmatched. The CDR3 loop reads CASSWRTSGNNEQFF. The DNA of the CDR3 is TGCGCCAGCAGCTGGAGGACTAGCGGTAACAATGAGCAGTTCTTC. Using reference TRBV5-1 and TRBJ2-1 for the parts outside the CDR3, the full variable domain is KAGVTQTPRYLIKTRGQQVTLSCSPISGHRSVSWYQQTPGQGLQFLFEYFSETQRNKGNFPGRFSGRQFSNSRSEMNVSTLELGDSALYLCASSWRTSGNNEQFFGPGTRLTVL.

This chain connects TRBV5-6 to TRBJ1-3; no definite D call. V was trimmed by 3 bases and J by 3 bases, leaving 4 bases between them. Germline CDR1 reads SGHDT; CDR2 reads YYEEEE. CDR3 length: 12 amino acids. The DNA of the CDR3 is TGTGCCAGCAGCTGGAGTGGAAACACCATATATTTT. Protein sequence: CASSWSGNTIYF.

The J gene is TRBJ2-2, the V gene TRBV6-5, with D hard to call. V was cut by 0 bases and J by 7 bases, with 12 bases left in between. The length of the CDR3 is 15 residues. Germline V CDR1 and CDR2: MNHEY, SVGAGI. The CDR3 coding sequence is TGTGCCAGCAGTTACTCCACCGGCAGCGTCGGGGAGCTGTTTTTT. Its translation: CASSYSTGSVGELFF.

This chain links TRBV2 with TRBJ2-1; 8 nucleotides align to TRBD2. Unmatched junction bases numbered 9, after V lost 1 base and J lost 7 bases. Germline V gene sequence: CDR1 SNHLY, CDR2 FYNNEI. The CDR3 contains 16 residues. Here the CDR3 DNA reads TGTGCCAGCAGTGAAGGTATTAGCGGGGTGAGGAATGAGCAGTTCTTC. Protein sequence: CASSEGISGVRNEQFF. Full variable domain (remainder filled in from reference TRBV2 and TRBJ2-1): EPEVTQTPSHQVTQMGQEVILRCVPISNHLYFYWYRQILGQKVEFLVSFYNNEISEKSEIFDDQFSVERPDGSNFTLKIRSTKLEDSAMYFCASSEGISGVRNEQFFGPGTRLTVL.

CDR3 region: CSASTGAGYTF. The CDR3, as DNA: TGCAGTGCCTCGACAGGGGCCGGCTACACCTTC. The chain links TRBV20-1 to TRBJ1-2; 8 positions agree with TRBD1. CDR3 length: 11 amino acids. Trimming at V came to 6 bases and at J to 8 bases, leaving 5 bases not matched to a gene. The germline gives CDR1 DFQATT, CDR2 SNEGSKA (reference sequence).

The V gene is TRBV5-1, the J gene TRBJ1-1; 7 positions agree with TRBD1. J was trimmed by 4 bases and V by 0 bases; bases with no gene match: 9. The CDR3 is made up of 16 amino acids. Germline CDR1 SGHRS, CDR2 YFSETQ. CDR3 sequence reads: CASSLGQGGGSTEAFF. In nucleotides, the CDR3 is TGCGCCAGCAGCTTGGGACAGGGCGGGGGGTCCACTGAAGCTTTCTTT.

The genes are TRBV30 and TRBJ1-6; maybe TRBD1 (6 bases). The CDR3 is made up of 15 amino acids. Trimming removed 4 bases from V and 5 bases from J, with 15 bases in between. The germline V gene encodes CDR1 GTSNPN and CDR2 SVGIG (reference sequence). The DNA for the CDR3 is TGTGCCTGGACTATTGGGGGCGCGGATAATTCACCCCTCCACTTT. Its translation is CAWTIGGADNSPLHF.

This chain links TRBV6-6 with TRBJ2-7; D unresolved. Germline loops: CDR1 MNHNY, CDR2 SVGAGI (reference sequence). Trimming pared 2 bases from V and 0 bases from J, leaving 8 bases between. The CDR3 totals 14 residues. The CDR3 sequence is CASSYTRNSYEQYF. In DNA form, the CDR3 reads TGTGCCAGCAGTTACACCAGGAACTCCTACGAGCAGTACTTC.

This rearrangement joins TRBV5-6 to TRBJ1-1; perhaps TRBD1 as D (5 bases). V was clipped by 4 bases and J by 1 base, with 11 bases between them. CDR1 is SGHDT and CDR2 is YYEEEE in the germline V gene. This CDR3 is built from 14 residues. The CDR3 loop is CASSPGPSNTEAFF. As DNA, the CDR3 is TGTGCCAGCAGCCCAGGGCCCTCGAACACTGAAGCTTTCTTT.